The sequence of this T cell receptor beta chain was determined in a study of T cell repertoires in cytomegalovirus infection (dated by TCRdb to the late 2010s). Background for the entire study: Recently identified HLA-C-restricted CMV epitopes, whose presentation resists viral immunomodulation, were targeted by peptide stimulations together with well-studied HLA-B-restricted epitopes. Because public TCR beta signatures pointed to carriage of CMV infection together with the matching HLA type, the HLA type of each donor mattered for the analysis. The paper as a whole reports these results and caveats: In the ex vivo response, HLA-C-restricted CMV-specific TCR beta clonotypes were dominant, and in two of eight donors the single most frequent clonotype came from this HLA-C-restricted group. Carriers of CMV infection plus the relevant HLA type were discriminated by the cumulative frequency of public TCR beta family members in the study cohort and in an independent roughly 350-donor cohort.

Only a few counts were recorded for this clonotype. Its antigen is currently not known. Base quality data are lacking; no much larger clone is found one base away. The treatment or condition tag for this specimen amounts to: in vitro stimulation with specific CMV peptide epitopes to enrich CMV-specific T cells. The listed sequencing device is Illumina HiSeq 1500. TCRdb took the public reads, trimmed them with fastp at Q25, ran MiXCR for clone calling and kept in-frame beta chains. Merged by CDR3 protein, the rows form single entries marked with the most common genes and DNA. The sample contains tens of thousands of distinct CDR3 sequences, 20% of them found a single time. Roughly two thirds of the sample belongs to the ten largest clones. Via the germline V gene, CDR1 is SGHDN and CDR2 FVKESK. Trimming removed 4 bases from V and 4 bases from J, leaving 14 bases between the germline ends. From the cysteine through the phenylalanine, the CDR3 covers 14 amino acids. The kept DNA is CDR3 alone, 42 bases in frame from the first base.

The sequence is built from TRBV14 and TRBJ2-7; the D segment could be TRBD1, given 6 matching bases. Sequenced here: CD8+ T cells from cultured PBMCs, sampled from culture after CMV antigen stimulation. This TCR was recovered from a human donor in good health (CMV status not recorded). Some clones in this sample may be carry-over from other donors' samples. The DNA sequence is given as TGTGCCAGCAGCCCAATCCAAGGACAGTACGAGCAGTACTTC. Its translation reads: CASSPIQGQYEQYF.